The 19 T cell receptor beta chains given below trace back to one sample, sequenced in a study of cytomegalovirus exposure and HLA in healthy donors. PCR primers comprised 60 Vbeta and 13 Jbeta primers. TCRdb keeps only in-frame clones here, not all; method: immunoSEQ multiplex PCR. Counted here are hundreds of thousands of clones, more than 60% occurring once; the ten biggest clones make up around 16%. The specimen was PBMCs. Receptor source: a man aged 40-49 years in good health and CMV-seronegative.

J is TRBJ1-1 and V is TRBV29-1; D call uncertain. Germline CDR1 SQVTM, CDR2 ANQGSEA. CDR3 size: 11 residues. Trimming stripped 7 bases from V and 10 bases from J, with 16 bases between. The CDR3 bases are TGCAGCGCAACTAACCTAGATGCAGCTTTCTTT. Translated, it gives CSATNLDAAFF.

This clone was detected only a few times. The genes are TRBV11-2 and TRBJ2-7, with D perhaps TRBD2 (5 bases). The CDR3 consists of 13 residues. V lost 5 bases and J 1 base, leaving 9 bases between the germline ends. Germline lookup yields CDR1 SGHAT and CDR2 FQNNGV. The DNA for the CDR3 is TGTGCCAGCAGCCCCGGAGGATCCTACGAGCAGTACTTC. Protein product: CASSPGGSYEQYF. The entire variable domain, with the rest obtained from reference TRBV11-2 and TRBJ2-7, is as follows: EAGVAQSPRYKIIEKRQSVAFWCNPISGHATLYWYQQILGQGPKLLIQFQNNGVVDDSQLPKDRFSAERLKGVDSTLKIQPAKLEDSAVYLCASSPGGSYEQYFGPGTRLTVT.

The rearrangement joins TRBV5-1 to TRBJ1-1; D perhaps matches TRBD1 (6 bases). CDR1 and CDR2 (germline): SGHRS, YFSETQ. V was clipped by 4 bases and J by 4 bases, with 20 bases between them. The CDR3 is 16 residues long. The chain's CDR3 is CASSGGGLGVVTEAFF. The DNA for the CDR3 is TGCGCCAGCAGCGGGGGGGGGCTGGGGGTCGTCACTGAAGCTTTCTTT.

V and J are TRBV27 and TRBJ2-1, with 7 bases that match TRBD1. V lost 0 bases and J lost 7; bases outside the gene matches: 15. The germline V gene has CDR1 MNHEY and CDR2 SMNVEV (reference sequence). This CDR3 spans 18 amino acids. CDR3 nucleotides: TGTGCCAGCAGTTTATCGAAAGGTGGGACAGAGTTCCTAAATGAGCAGTTCTTC. It specifies CASSLSKGGTEFLNEQFF.

Notes on this clone: Compared with germline, one end of the junction differs, possibly owing to a read error. The chain has TRBV6-5 and TRBJ1-2; tentatively, D is TRBD1 (5 bases). CDR1 is MNHEY, CDR2 SVGAGI, per germline. This CDR3 is 15 amino acids long. The CDR3 reads CASSYSFRDNYGYTF. CDR3 sequence (DNA): TGTGCCAGCAGCTACTCTTTCAGGGATAACTATGGCTACACCTTC.

The rearrangement links TRBV28 to TRBJ2-1; 10 nucleotides line up with TRBD2. CDR3 length: 16 residues. Germline V gene lookup returns CDR1 MDHEN and CDR2 SYDVKM. V shed 3 bases, J shed 4 bases, and the junction held 6 bases outside the gene matches. The CDR3 DNA is TGTGCCAGCAGTTTGGGGAGCGGGAGGGGATACAATGAGCAGTTCTTC. This translates into CASSLGSGRGYNEQFF.

The CDR3 DNA sequence: TGCGCCAGCAGCTTGAGCGGGCCCTACAATGAGCAGTTCTTC. It yields the protein CASSLSGPYNEQFF. The V gene is TRBV5-1, the J gene TRBJ2-1; maybe TRBD2 (6 bases). Germline lookup yields CDR1 SGHRS and CDR2 YFSETQ. The length of the CDR3 is 14 residues. Deletions cut 1 base from V and 2 bases from J, with 7 bases between.

The chain links TRBV6-5 to TRBJ1-4, with 7 bases matching TRBD1. Germline values: CDR1 MNHEY, CDR2 SVGAGI. This CDR3 region has 16 residues. Unmatched junction bases numbered 8, after V lost 0 bases and J lost 7 bases. The CDR3 spells CASSYSVAGGVEKLFF. The CDR3 bases are TGTGCCAGCAGTTACTCTGTCGCAGGGGGAGTTGAAAAACTGTTTTTT.

The chain carries TRBV7-9 and TRBJ1-1; TRBD1 aligns across 7 bases. The trim removed 4 bases at V and 1 base at J, leaving 3 bases unmatched. Germline CDR1 reads SEHNR; CDR2 reads FQNEAQ (reference sequence). The CDR3 has 14 residues. The CDR3: CASSWGQPNTEAFF. The CDR3 coding sequence is TGTGCCAGCAGCTGGGGACAGCCGAACACTGAAGCTTTCTTT.

The chain employs TRBV5-1 and TRBJ2-1, with D tentatively TRBD1 (6 bases). V shed 0 bases and J shed 4 bases, with 14 bases lying between them. The CDR3 length is 16 residues. CDR1 is SGHRS and CDR2 is YFSETQ in the germline V gene. CDR3 residues: CASSLVGGDVYNEQFF. CDR3 DNA: TGCGCCAGCAGCTTGGTAGGGGGAGATGTTTACAATGAGCAGTTCTTC.

This clone was seen once. This chain links TRBV14 with TRBJ1-3; weak D call: TRBD1 (6 bases). This CDR3 region has 14 residues. In germline, CDR1 is SGHDN, CDR2 FVKESK. V lost 6 bases and J lost 2, with 11 bases in between. CDR3 coding DNA: TGTGCCAGCAGGGACACAGGGACTGGAAACACCATATATTTT. As protein: CASRDTGTGNTIYF. The full variable domain, rest sourced from reference TRBV14 and TRBJ1-3, is EAGVTQFPSHSVIEKGQTVTLRCDPISGHDNLYWYRRVMGKEIKFLLHFVKESKQDESGMPNNRFLAERTGGTYSTLKVQPAELEDSGVYFCASRDTGTGNTIYFGEGSWLTVV.

This chain links TRBV19 with TRBJ1-5; maybe TRBD1 (6 bases). CDR1 is LNHDA, CDR2 SQIVND, per germline (reference sequence). The CDR3 is 15 amino acids. Trimming pared 5 bases from V and 0 bases from J, leaving 11 bases between. The CDR3 loop reads CASSRQDLSNQPQHF. In DNA form, the CDR3 reads TGTGCCAGTAGTCGACAGGACCTTAGCAATCAGCCCCAGCATTTT.

This clone was detected only once. V and J are TRBV28 and TRBJ2-7; 7 positions agree with TRBD2. The CDR3 is 15 residues long. Trimming at V came to 6 bases and at J to 5 bases, leaving 13 bases not matched to a gene. The germline CDR1 and CDR2 sequences are MDHEN and SYDVKM. The CDR3 DNA reads TGTGCCAGCAGACCTCCCCTGGGAGGGCGCGACGAGCAGTACTTC. Translating it yields CASRPPLGGRDEQYF.

The J gene is TRBJ1-6, the V gene TRBV7-9; unclear D gene. CDR3 length equals 14 residues. Trimming pared 5 bases from V and 7 bases from J, leaving 12 bases between. CDR1 is SEHNR, CDR2 FQNEAQ, per germline (reference sequence). The CDR3 loop is CASSQDISNSPLHF. The CDR3 coding sequence is TGTGCCAGCAGCCAAGACATCTCGAATTCACCCCTCCACTTT.

This rearrangement joins TRBV9 to TRBJ2-3; TRBD2 agrees at 11 bases. The CDR3 consists of 16 residues. Per the germline V gene, CDR1 is SGDLS and CDR2 is YYNGEE. With V trimmed by 3 bases and J by 3 bases, 6 bases remained unmatched. The CDR3 nucleotides read TGTGCCAGCAGCGACTTTAGCGGGGGGGTGACAGATACGCAGTATTTT. As protein: CASSDFSGGVTDTQYF.

This clone showed up just a few times. Here the CDR3 reads CASSQQGPGKAFF. CDR3 in DNA: TGCGCCAGCAGCCAACAGGGGCCGGGGAAAGCTTTCTTT. V and J are TRBV4-1 and TRBJ1-1; TRBD1 is a possible D gene (6 bases). Germline V gene data show CDR1 as MGHRA and CDR2 as YSYEKL. The germline V and J ends were trimmed by 2 bases and 9 bases, with 13 bases remaining between them. CDR3 length: 13 amino acids.

The chain uses TRBV28 and TRBJ2-5; unclear D gene. V shed 8 bases and J shed 1 base, with 11 bases lying between them. Per the germline V gene, CDR1 is MDHEN and CDR2 is SYDVKM. The CDR3 extends over 13 amino acids. The CDR3: CASSLGSQETQYF. CDR3 sequence (DNA): TGTGCCAGCTCTCTGGGCAGCCAAGAGACCCAGTACTTC. The complete variable domain, with remaining parts taken from reference TRBV28 and TRBJ2-5, reads DVKVTQSSRYLVKRTGEKVFLECVQDMDHENMFWYRQDPGLGLRLIYFSYDVKMKEKGDIPEGYSVSREKKERFSLILESASTNQTSMYLCASSLGSQETQYFGPGTRLLVL.

The chain recombines TRBV27 with TRBJ2-5; a possible D gene is TRBD2 (7 bases). Germline-derived CDR1 and CDR2 are MNHEY and SMNVEV (reference sequence). The V end lost 2 bases, the J end lost 1 base, and 11 bases lay between the germline ends. This CDR3 is 15 amino acids long. CDR3 region: CASSLRGGIQETQYF. CDR3 DNA sequence: TGTGCCAGCAGTTTACGCGGGGGCATCCAAGAGACCCAGTACTTC.

The rearrangement joins TRBV5-4 to TRBJ2-1; 9 nucleotides match TRBD1. Unmatched junction bases numbered 5, after V lost 0 bases and J lost 7 bases. The length of the CDR3 is 15 residues. Germline loops: CDR1 SGHNT, CDR2 YYREEE (reference sequence). The chain's CDR3 is CASSLVQGARNEQFF. CDR3 in DNA: TGTGCCAGCAGCTTGGTACAGGGGGCGCGTAATGAGCAGTTCTTC. The whole variable domain, remainder taken from reference TRBV5-4 and TRBJ2-1, is ETGVTQSPTHLIKTRGQQVTLRCSSQSGHNTVSWYQQALGQGPQFIFQYYREEENGRGNFPPRFSGLQFPNYSSELNVNALELDDSALYLCASSLVQGARNEQFFGPGTRLTVL.